This T cell receptor (beta chain) appears in the sequencing data of a study of blood T cell repertoires in COVID-19. The CDR3 runs 14 residues. Germline CDR1 and CDR2: SNHLY and FYNNEI. Germline trimming cut 2 bases from V and 6 bases from J; bases unmatched to any gene: 3. Profiling relied on immunoSEQ multiplex PCR, and the TCRdb table lists in-frame clones only, not all of them. Among 350,000 or so clones listed, about 90% were seen once. This TCR derives from a young woman who had recovered from COVID-19. The sequenced material came from PBMCs or T cells enriched from blood (not recorded which). The V and J genes are TRBV2 and TRBJ1-2, with 10 nucleotides matching TRBD1. CDR3 in DNA: TGTGCCAGCAGTGAAAGACAGGGGGCCCATGGCTACACCTTC. This gives the protein CASSERQGAHGYTF.